This T cell receptor (beta chain) came from a study of yellow fever vaccine responses in identical twins (dated 2018 in TCRdb). General notes on the study: Focusing on identical twins, the study followed the T cell clones that responded to the vaccine, and did so with precision. The paper's findings and limits, for the study overall: According to the authors, in identical twins the way T cells responded to vaccination appeared partly convergent and partly personalized.

In the case of this clonotype: Its target antigen remains unknown. The input lacks base qualities; no much larger clone sits a single base away.

Libraries were prepared through RT-PCR. Sequenced on an Illumina HiSeq 2500. TCRdb reprocessing: public reads trimmed at Q25 with fastp, clones called with MiXCR, in-frame beta chains kept. Under each unique CDR3 protein, matching rows form one entry showing the most common genes and DNA. Present in this sample are around 16,000 distinct CDR3 sequences, 82% of which were seen just once. The biggest ten clones account for about 1.7% of the sample. This TCR came from a woman aged 18-35 years who received the yellow fever vaccine. Donor details come from another sample of the same person, matched by shared clones. The input for sequencing was T cells from blood (PBMCs), unsorted or a sorted subset (not recorded which), taken before or after yellow fever vaccination (not recorded which).

For the CDR3, the sequence is CSARDPLFGLAVKRETQYF. At the DNA level, the sequence is TGCAGTGCTAGAGATCCTCTCTTCGGACTAGCGGTCAAGAGGGAGACCCAGTACTTC. The chain is assembled from TRBV20-1 and TRBJ2-5; 10 junctional bases match TRBD2. Sequences DFQATT (CDR1) and SNEGSKA (CDR2) are obtained from the germline V gene (reference sequence). The CDR3 spans 19 residues, from the cysteine through the phenylalanine. The read is trimmed to its CDR3 DNA, 57 bases read in frame from base 1. Relative to germline, V is missing 0 bases and J is missing 5 bases, with 18 bases of the junction outside any gene match.